The 10 T cell receptor beta chains reported below all come from one sample, sequenced in a study of blood T cell repertoires in COVID-19. Here immunoSEQ multiplex PCR was the method, and the copy in TCRdb shows in-frame clones only, minus some. The data show 190,000 or so clones, roughly nine tenths seen once. The sequencing sample was made of PBMCs or T cells enriched from blood (not recorded which). These receptors came from a woman aged 18-29 years who had recovered from COVID-19.

The chain is built from TRBV5-4 and TRBJ2-3; D ambiguous. Germline CDR1 and CDR2: SGHNT and YYREEE (reference sequence). The CDR3 covers 13 residues. V lost 0 bases, J lost 7 bases, and 9 bases lay in between. The chain's CDR3 is CASSLDRTYTQYF. The CDR3 DNA follows: TGTGCCAGCAGCTTGGATCGAACTTATACGCAGTATTTT. The full variable domain, completed using reference TRBV5-4 and TRBJ2-3, is ETGVTQSPTHLIKTRGQQVTLRCSSQSGHNTVSWYQQALGQGPQFIFQYYREEENGRGNFPPRFSGLQFPNYSSELNVNALELDDSALYLCASSLDRTYTQYFGPGTRLTVL.

The V call is TRBV11-3, the J call TRBJ2-1; 8 bases match TRBD2. V trimming: 5 bases; J trimming: 6 bases; junction bases outside the gene matches: 9. The CDR3 sequence is 15 residues long. Germline CDR1 SGHNT, CDR2 YENEEA. The CDR3 loop is CASSLGTSLGNEQFF. The CDR3 coding sequence is TGTGCCAGCAGCCTGGGGACTAGTCTCGGCAATGAGCAGTTCTTC.

The gene calls are TRBV5-4 and TRBJ1-1; 7 bases align to TRBD1. V trimming: 2 bases; J trimming: 1 base; junction bases outside the gene matches: 5. Germline V gene data show CDR1 as SGHNT and CDR2 as YYREEE (reference sequence). The CDR3 loop spans 15 amino acids. The CDR3 DNA follows: TGTGCCAGCAGCTTCCCAGGGGGACCGAACACTGAAGCTTTCTTT. Its translation is CASSFPGGPNTEAFF.

This clone was seen more than once but under ten times. V usage is TRBV7-2 and J usage is TRBJ1-2, with a possible D match to TRBD1 (6 bases). Germline-derived CDR1 and CDR2 are SGHTA and FQGNSA. The CDR3 has 13 amino acids. The germline V and J ends were trimmed by 0 bases and 4 bases, with 6 bases remaining between them. Here the CDR3 DNA reads TGTGCCAGCAGCTTAGCAGGGGGCTATGGCTACACCTTC. Encoded protein: CASSLAGGYGYTF.

The rearrangement joins TRBV30 to TRBJ1-1; TRBD1 matches at 7 bases. With V trimmed by 5 bases and J by 5 bases, 11 bases remained unmatched. The CDR3 contains 14 residues. CDR1 is GTSNPN and CDR2 is SVGIG in the germline V gene (reference sequence). CDR3 in amino acids: CAWATYAGGTEAFF. CDR3 coding DNA: TGTGCCTGGGCGACCTATGCAGGGGGGACTGAAGCTTTCTTT.

V gene TRBV5-4 combines with J gene TRBJ2-7, with 12 bases lining up with TRBD1. J was trimmed by 5 bases and V by 5 bases; bases with no gene match: 5. Germline V gene sequence: CDR1 SGHNT, CDR2 YYREEE (reference sequence). The CDR3 is 14 residues long. The CDR3 region is CASRPGTGGHEQYF. CDR3 bases: TGTGCCAGCAGACCCGGGACAGGGGGCCACGAGCAGTACTTC.

The V call is TRBV27, the J call TRBJ1-5; D unresolved. The V and J ends lost 3 bases and 3 bases respectively, with 9 bases between them. Germline CDR1 and CDR2: MNHEY and SMNVEV (reference sequence). The CDR3 is 14 amino acids. Here the CDR3 reads CASSFSRHNQPQHF. The CDR3 region has the DNA TGTGCCAGCAGTTTTTCCAGGCACAATCAGCCCCAGCATTTT.

This chain joins TRBV5-1 and TRBJ1-1, with D unclear. Germline V gene lookup returns CDR1 SGHRS and CDR2 YFSETQ. Trimming removed 0 bases from V and 0 bases from J, with 12 bases in between. The CDR3 is 16 amino acids. The CDR3 sequence: CASSLGHSGMNTEAFF. Here the CDR3 DNA reads TGCGCCAGCAGCTTGGGGCACAGCGGAATGAACACTGAAGCTTTCTTT.

The J gene is TRBJ1-4, the V gene TRBV7-9; the D gene is possibly TRBD1 (6 bases). The CDR3 contains 15 residues. Trimming cost V 1 base and J 7 bases, with 13 bases left between them. Germline V gives CDR1 SEHNR, CDR2 FQNEAQ (reference sequence). The CDR3 DNA follows: TGTGCCAGCAGCTTAGGGCAGGGGCTGGCTGAAAAACTGTTTTTT. Its translation is CASSLGQGLAEKLFF.

The chain recombines TRBV7-9 with TRBJ2-2, with TRBD1 identical over 9 bases. CDR1 is SEHNR, CDR2 FQNEAQ, per germline (reference sequence). Trimming at V came to 7 bases and at J to 3 bases, leaving 3 bases not matched to a gene. This CDR3 region has 14 residues. CDR3 coding DNA: TGTGCCAGCAACCGACAGGGGGACACCGGGGAGCTGTTTTTT. Its translation is CASNRQGDTGELFF.